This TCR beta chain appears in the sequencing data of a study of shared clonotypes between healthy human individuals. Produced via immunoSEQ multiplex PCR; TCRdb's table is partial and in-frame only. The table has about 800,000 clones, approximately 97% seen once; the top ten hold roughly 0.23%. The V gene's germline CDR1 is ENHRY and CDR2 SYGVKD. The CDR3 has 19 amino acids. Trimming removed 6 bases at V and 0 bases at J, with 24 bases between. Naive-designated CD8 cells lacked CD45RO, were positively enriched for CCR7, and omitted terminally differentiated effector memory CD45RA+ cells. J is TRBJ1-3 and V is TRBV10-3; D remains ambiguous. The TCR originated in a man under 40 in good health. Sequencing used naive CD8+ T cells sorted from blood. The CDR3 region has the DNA TGTGCCATCAGGCCCCTCCCCACGGGTGACTCTAGCTCTGGAAACACCATATATTTT. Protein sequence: CAIRPLPTGDSSSGNTIYF.